This entry describes one TCR beta chain. The sample comes from a study of blood T cell repertoires in COVID-19. The CDR3 has 14 amino acids. Germline-derived CDR1 and CDR2 are GTSNPN and SVGIG (reference sequence). The ends lost 3 bases at V and 2 bases at J; junction bases unmatched: 2. Profiling relied on immunoSEQ multiplex PCR, and the TCRdb table lists in-frame clones only, not all of them. Found here are tens of thousands of clones, about 92% of them singletons; the top ten hold around 12%. The receptor was derived from a human donor in a cohort sampled during active COVID-19. The V gene is TRBV30, the J gene TRBJ2-5; 11 bases fit TRBD2. Input material: peripheral blood. The CDR3 sequence: CAWRIAGGQETQYF. In DNA, the CDR3 is TGTGCCTGGAGGATAGCGGGAGGGCAAGAGACCCAGTACTTC.